The clone carrying this TCR beta chain showed up many times. Its cognate antigen is unknown. Each single cDNA molecule received a unique molecular identifier. From the 5' RACE reads, TCRdb called clonotypes with MiXCR, one entry per CDR3 protein. Of about 76,000 distinct CDR3 sequences detected, around 11% appear once; the ten largest clones hold 4.7%. The data were taken from a study of early T cells in non-severe SARS-CoV-2 infection. Study-level background: Unpaired chains resulted from sequencing bulk RNA of unsorted whole blood. The study, taken as a whole, reports: VDJdb-based annotation leaned toward anti-spike CD8 responses and missed private and CD4 specificities.

Trimming at V came to 6 bases and at J to 0 bases, leaving 16 bases not matched to a gene. The germline V gene has CDR1 MNHNY and CDR2 SVGAGI (reference sequence). The CDR3 extends over 20 amino acids. The specimen was whole blood. The source of this sequence is an adult who was a healthcare worker with PCR-confirmed SARS-CoV-2 infection or an uninfected control (not recorded which). V gene TRBV6-6 combines with J gene TRBJ1-3; TRBD1 matches at 11 bases. The CDR3 loop reads CASSPMPGQGDYSSGNTIYF. In nucleotides, the CDR3 is TGTGCCAGCAGCCCAATGCCGGGACAGGGGGACTACAGCTCTGGAAACACCATATATTTT.